This T cell receptor beta chain was sequenced during a study of blood T cell repertoires in COVID-19. Original handling: Amplification of reference gene primers provided the estimated nucleated cell counts. The table came from immunoSEQ multiplex PCR; TCRdb's copy has only in-frame clones and leaves some out. V and J calls and clone size are those listed in that table; D and trimming were worked out from the DNA. This sample yields roughly 150,000 clones, of which roughly 78% are seen a single time; just over 6% belongs to the top ten. The clonotype comes from a woman between 50 and 59 years old who had recovered from COVID-19. Sequencing was done on a sample of PBMCs or T cells enriched from blood (not recorded which).

DNA for the CDR3: TGTGCCACCAGCCTCCCCAGGGCAGGGCAAGAGACCCAGTACTTC. Its translation: CATSLPRAGQETQYF. This rearrangement joins TRBV15 to TRBJ2-5; possibly TRBD1 for D (5 bases). This CDR3 is 15 amino acids long. CDR1 and CDR2 from the germline V gene are LNHNV and YYDKDF (reference sequence). Trimming pared 5 bases from V and 2 bases from J, leaving 15 bases between.